This TCR beta chain was sequenced in a study of T cells in women clearing cervical HPV infection. Study background: Control women cleared a single incident HPV16 infection within 12 months. Blood came at first lesion visit for cases, post-clearance for controls.

A remark on this clone: Its target is unknown. Read sequence stops 3 residues before the CDR3 end, and the germline J gene provides the missing end.

Germline V gives CDR1 SGHDN, CDR2 FVKESK. Trimming removed 0 bases from V and 2 bases from J; junction bases left unmatched: 6. This CDR3 contains 16 residues. Study-wide points: Each sample's T-cell count was unknown, possibly confounding richness. CIN3+ cases had significantly higher TCR repertoire richness than controls, but evenness did not differ.

Generated by immunoSEQ multiplex PCR, the TCRdb table keeps only in-frame clones and is missing some. The sample has approximately 15,000 clones, and its top ten clones hold about 7.6%. This receptor was identified in a woman aged 18-69 years with a cervical HPV16 infection that either progressed to CIN3+ or cleared (not recorded which). This chain uses TRBV14 with TRBJ2-7; 8 bases match TRBD1. Sequencing was done on a sample of blood buffy coat. The CDR3 is CASSQESGQATYEQYF. CDR3 bases read: TGTGCCAGCAGCCAAGAATCGGGACAGGCGACCTACGAG.